Sequencing of this TCR beta chain was carried out in a study of control samples from healthy donors and cancer patients. Measured with immunoSEQ multiplex PCR; TCRdb has only the in-frame clones, and not every one. The data show under 85,000 clones, with 70% to 85% seen just once and approximately 10% held by the top ten. Sequenced sample: PBMCs. This receptor was taken from a man between 60 and 75 years old with head and neck cancer.

The CDR3 nucleotides are TGTGCCAGCGGCGGGACAGCAGTTAGTGGCTACACCTTC. It is translated as CASGGTAVSGYTF. J is TRBJ1-2 and V is TRBV6-6; TRBD1 matches at 7 bases. The CDR3 is 13 residues long. Unmatched junction bases numbered 10, after V lost 8 bases and J lost 7 bases. Germline V CDR1 and CDR2: MNHNY, SVGAGI (reference sequence).